The 3 T cell receptor beta chains below were found in one sample sequenced in a study of cytomegalovirus exposure and HLA in healthy donors. 13 Jbeta primers and 60 Vbeta primers were used for the PCR. Using immunoSEQ multiplex PCR, the repertoire was profiled, and TCRdb retains in-frame clones only, with some absent. The sample lists 150,000 to 200,000 clones; 76% were seen once. Material for sequencing was PBMCs. These TCRs come from a woman younger than 45 in good health and CMV-seropositive.

The V and J genes are TRBV10-1 and TRBJ2-7; D perhaps matches TRBD1 (5 bases). Germline V lookup: CDR1 WNHNN, CDR2 SYGVQD (reference sequence). CDR3 size: 14 residues. The germline V and J ends were trimmed by 5 bases and 2 bases, with 13 bases remaining between them. The CDR3: CASSSDRDTYEQYF. In nucleotides, the CDR3 is TGCGCCAGCAGTAGTGACAGAGATACCTACGAGCAGTACTTC.

In DNA, the CDR3 is TGTGCCAGCAGCACGACAGGGGCCAACCTCTATGGCTACACCTTC. It translates to CASSTTGANLYGYTF. The chain links TRBV7-9 to TRBJ1-2, with 8 bases identical to TRBD1. The trim removed 5 bases at V and 4 bases at J, leaving 9 bases unmatched. From germline, CDR1 is SEHNR and CDR2 FQNEAQ (reference sequence). The CDR3 has 15 amino acids.

The chain joins TRBV6-5 to TRBJ2-3, with a possible D match to TRBD1 (6 bases). Germline CDR1 and CDR2: MNHEY and SVGAGI. The CDR3 sequence is 14 residues long. Trimming pared 6 bases from V and 0 bases from J, leaving 10 bases between. CDR3 in amino acids: CASRRGSSTDTQYF. Here the CDR3 DNA reads TGTGCCAGCAGAAGGGGGTCTAGCACAGATACGCAGTATTTT.